This TCR beta chain was sequenced for a study of CD8 T cells in ankylosing spondylitis. Via MiXCR, TCRdb re-called the 5' RACE reads, giving one row per CDR3 protein. The table records roughly 130,000 distinct CDR3 sequences, around 7% of them present only once. This clonotype came up many times. No antigen is known for it. The study, taken as a whole, reports: Disease-linked clones displayed a CD8+ phenotype and appeared relatively rarely in peripheral blood.

The CDR3 is 14 amino acids. Trimming cost V 5 bases and J 4 bases, with 14 bases left between them. The chain links TRBV12-3 or TRBV12-4 to TRBJ1-1; D may be TRBD1 (6 bases). The material sequenced was blood, either unsorted or a sorted T cell fraction (not recorded which). This sequence was found in a male donor with ankylosing spondylitis or in good health (not recorded which). CDR3 sequence reads: CASSLGTGLTEAFF. The CDR3 DNA follows: TGTGCCAGCAGTCTAGGAACAGGGCTCACTGAAGCTTTCTTT.